This T cell receptor (beta chain) was captured in a study of blood T cell repertoires in COVID-19. Study in general: Both acute and convalescent COVID-19 samples were obtained from the United States, Italy and Spain. PBMCs, B-cell-depleted T cells, or T cells provided the cDNA or gDNA that made up the material.

CDR3 length: 18 amino acids. V gave up 4 bases and J gave up 5 bases; unmatched junction bases: 18. The germline V gene has CDR1 MNHEY and CDR2 SVGEGT. Libraries were prepared by immunoSEQ multiplex PCR; TCRdb keeps only in-frame clonotypes and omits some of them. The table has around 140,000 clones, 88% seen once; the top ten hold about 10%. Sequencing used peripheral blood. The V call is TRBV6-2 or TRBV6-3, the J call TRBJ2-7; TRBD2 agrees at 9 bases. The clonotype originates from a man aged 60-69 years with active or convalescent COVID-19. The CDR3 sequence is CASSSQLFRAGGFHEQYF. In nucleotides, the CDR3 is TGTGCCAGCAGTTCGCAACTGTTCCGTGCGGGAGGGTTCCACGAGCAGTACTTC.